Listed below are T cell receptor beta chains from one sample, sequenced in a study of cytomegalovirus exposure and HLA in healthy donors. The repertoire was sequenced with immunoSEQ multiplex PCR; TCRdb's copy has only in-frame clones and lacks some. The table lists fewer than 250,000 clones, roughly 77% of them singletons, with 3.4% in the top ten. Material for sequencing was PBMCs. The receptor set was obtained from a man aged 35-49 years in good health and CMV-seropositive. Both conserved end residues are part of each CDR3. Fields, in order: V gene, clone size, J gene, D gene, CDR3 DNA, CDR3 protein. D genes are given only for firm matches. Size tells how often a clone was seen (once, few, many) or the class of an expanded clone, and some rows leave it out.

V gene: TRBV29-1; clone size: -; J gene: TRBJ2-2; D gene: -; CDR3 DNA: TGCAGCGTTGTAAACTTGAACACCGGGGAGCTGTTTTTT; CDR3 protein: CSVVNLNTGELFF
V gene: TRBV11-2; clone size: -; J gene: TRBJ2-3; D gene: TRBD2; CDR3 DNA: TGTGCCAGCAGCCCCGGACTAGCGGGAGTAAAAGATACGCAGTATTTT; CDR3 protein: CASSPGLAGVKDTQYF
V gene: TRBV7-9; clone size: few; J gene: TRBJ1-1; D gene: TRBD1; CDR3 DNA: TGTGCCAGCAGCCATCCGACAGGGAGGAACACTGAAGCTTTCTTT; CDR3 protein: CASSHPTGRNTEAFF
V gene: TRBV6-1; clone size: -; J gene: TRBJ2-1; D gene: -; CDR3 DNA: TGTGCCAGCAGTGAAGCCCTAAACAATGAGCAGTTCTTC; CDR3 protein: CASSEALNNEQFF
V gene: TRBV5-4; clone size: -; J gene: TRBJ2-3; D gene: -; CDR3 DNA: TGTGCCAGCAGCTTGGGGACTAGCACAGATACGCAGTATTTT; CDR3 protein: CASSLGTSTDTQYF
V gene: TRBV6-6; clone size: once; J gene: TRBJ2-7; D gene: TRBD2; CDR3 DNA: TGTGCCAGCAGATCAGCGGGAGCTTTTAACGAGCAGTACTTC; CDR3 protein: CASRSAGAFNEQYF
V gene: TRBV11-1; clone size: -; J gene: TRBJ2-7; D gene: TRBD2; CDR3 DNA: TGTGCCAGCAGCATGCAGCGGGGGCCTCCCTACGAGCAGTACTTC; CDR3 protein: CASSMQRGPPYEQYF
V gene: TRBV4-1; clone size: -; J gene: TRBJ2-4; D gene: TRBD2; CDR3 DNA: TGCGCCAGCAGCCAGGGACTAGCGGGGGGGCAGAGCAAAAACATTCAGTACTTC; CDR3 protein: CASSQGLAGGQSKNIQYF
V gene: TRBV6-6; clone size: -; J gene: TRBJ1-1; D gene: -; CDR3 DNA: TGTGCCAGCAGTCCGGGTAGGACTGAAGCTTTCTTT; CDR3 protein: CASSPGRTEAFF
V gene: TRBV27; clone size: once; J gene: TRBJ1-6; D gene: TRBD1; CDR3 DNA: TGTGCCAGCACCCGGGACAGGGGGAACTCCTATAATTCACCCCTCCACTTT; CDR3 protein: CASTRDRGNSYNSPLHF
V gene: TRBV11-2; clone size: -; J gene: TRBJ2-7; D gene: -; CDR3 DNA: TGTGCCAGCAGCTTAGTACAGGGGACGTGGGGAGGAAGCGAGCAGTACTTC; CDR3 protein: CASSLVQGTWGGSEQYF
V gene: TRBV6-1; clone size: few; J gene: TRBJ2-4; D gene: -; CDR3 DNA: TGTGCCAGCAGTGAAGAGAGGGTTGGGGTCAAAAACATTCAGTACTTC; CDR3 protein: CASSEERVGVKNIQYF
V gene: TRBV7-9; clone size: -; J gene: TRBJ2-7; D gene: TRBD1; CDR3 DNA: TGTTCCAGCAGCCGGACAGGGGGCTCCTACGAGCAGCACTTC; CDR3 protein: CSSSRTGGSYEQHF
V gene: TRBV6-1; clone size: -; J gene: TRBJ2-7; D gene: -; CDR3 DNA: TGTGCCAGCTTGGGGGGGCCATACGAGCAGTACTTC; CDR3 protein: CASLGGPYEQYF
V gene: TRBV14; clone size: -; J gene: TRBJ2-2; D gene: TRBD2; CDR3 DNA: TGTGCCAGCAGCCAATTAGCGGGGGGACGCACCGGGGAGCTGTTTTTT; CDR3 protein: CASSQLAGGRTGELFF
V gene: TRBV6-5; clone size: -; J gene: TRBJ1-6; D gene: TRBD1; CDR3 DNA: TGTGCCAGCAAACGGGACAGGGAATTCACCCTCCACTTT; CDR3 protein: CASKRDREFTLHF
V gene: TRBV2; clone size: -; J gene: TRBJ2-5; D gene: -; CDR3 DNA: TGTGCCAGCAGACTAGCTTTGGAGACCCAGTACTTC; CDR3 protein: CASRLALETQYF
V gene: TRBV2; clone size: -; J gene: TRBJ2-1; D gene: TRBD2; CDR3 DNA: TGTGCCAGCAGGGGGACTAGCGGGAGGCCCATGAGCCCCTCCTACAATGAGCAGTTCTTC; CDR3 protein: CASRGTSGRPMSPSYNEQFF
V gene: TRBV11-1; clone size: -; J gene: TRBJ1-1; D gene: -; CDR3 DNA: TGTGCCAGCAGCTTAGGGGGCGCGAACACTGAAGCTTTCTTT; CDR3 protein: CASSLGGANTEAFF
V gene: TRBV5-8; clone size: -; J gene: TRBJ2-7; D gene: TRBD2; CDR3 DNA: TGTGCCAGCAGCTTCTTAAAGAGTACTAGCGGGACCTACGAGCAGTACTTC; CDR3 protein: CASSFLKSTSGTYEQYF
V gene: TRBV7-2; clone size: -; J gene: TRBJ2-7; D gene: -; CDR3 DNA: TGTGCCAGCAGCTTCGGGCAGGGTGTATACGAGCAGTACTTC; CDR3 protein: CASSFGQGVYEQYF
V gene: TRBV5-4; clone size: -; J gene: TRBJ2-7; D gene: TRBD1; CDR3 DNA: TGTGCCAGCAGCTTCTCTGGACAGGGCTCCTACGAGCAGTACTTC; CDR3 protein: CASSFSGQGSYEQYF
V gene: TRBV19; clone size: -; J gene: TRBJ2-2; D gene: -; CDR3 DNA: TGTGCCAGTAGTATTGGTCAGGTCAACACCGGGGAGCTGTTTTTT; CDR3 protein: CASSIGQVNTGELFF
V gene: TRBV28; clone size: -; J gene: TRBJ1-5; D gene: TRBD1; CDR3 DNA: TGTGCCAGCAGTTTAATAACAGGGGGAACTAATCAGCCCCAGCATTTT; CDR3 protein: CASSLITGGTNQPQHF
V gene: TRBV11-1; clone size: once; J gene: TRBJ2-7; D gene: TRBD2; CDR3 DNA: TGTGCCAGCAGCAGATTATTAGCGGGTTCCTACGAGCAGTACTTC; CDR3 protein: CASSRLLAGSYEQYF
V gene: TRBV27; clone size: -; J gene: TRBJ1-6; D gene: -; CDR3 DNA: TGTGCCAGCAGTTGGACAGCTACCTATAATTCACCCCTCCACTTT; CDR3 protein: CASSWTATYNSPLHF
V gene: TRBV4-1; clone size: -; J gene: TRBJ2-7; D gene: TRBD1; CDR3 DNA: TGCGCCAGCAGCCCCACTTTTAGCAGGACAGGGAATCCTAGGGAGCAGTACTTC; CDR3 protein: CASSPTFSRTGNPREQYF
V gene: TRBV7-8; clone size: -; J gene: TRBJ2-5; D gene: -; CDR3 DNA: TGTGCCAGCAGCTTAGGGACACTCAAAGAGACCCAGTACTTC; CDR3 protein: CASSLGTLKETQYF
V gene: TRBV7-7; clone size: -; J gene: TRBJ2-1; D gene: TRBD2; CDR3 DNA: TGTGCCAGCAGCTTAGGCCTAGCGGGGAGGGACGAGCAGTTCTTC; CDR3 protein: CASSLGLAGRDEQFF
V gene: TRBV29-1; clone size: -; J gene: TRBJ1-6; D gene: -; CDR3 DNA: TGCAGCGTTCGGGTGGATTTGGGTTCACCCCTCCACTTT; CDR3 protein: CSVRVDLGSPLHF
V gene: TRBV5-6; clone size: -; J gene: TRBJ2-1; D gene: -; CDR3 DNA: TGTGCCAGCAGCTTTGACGGGAGATCATACAATGAGCAGTTCTTC; CDR3 protein: CASSFDGRSYNEQFF
V gene: TRBV11-1; clone size: -; J gene: TRBJ2-3; D gene: TRBD2; CDR3 DNA: TGTGCCAGCAGTCAACGACTAGCGGGGAACACAGATACGCAGTATTTT; CDR3 protein: CASSQRLAGNTDTQYF
V gene: TRBV5-6; clone size: -; J gene: TRBJ2-5; D gene: TRBD2; CDR3 DNA: TGTGCCAGCAGCTTGGTCCTAGCGGGAGGGCCGAAGGAGACCCAGTACTTC; CDR3 protein: CASSLVLAGGPKETQYF
V gene: TRBV5-1; clone size: -; J gene: TRBJ2-2; D gene: TRBD2; CDR3 DNA: TGCGCCAGCAGCTTGACTAGCGGGAGCGGCGGGAACACCGGGGAGCTGTTTTTT; CDR3 protein: CASSLTSGSGGNTGELFF
V gene: TRBV29-1; clone size: -; J gene: TRBJ2-5; D gene: TRBD2; CDR3 DNA: TGCAGCGTTGTGCCGGGAGGTCTGGAGACCCAGTACTTC; CDR3 protein: CSVVPGGLETQYF
V gene: TRBV10-2; clone size: -; J gene: TRBJ2-5; D gene: -; CDR3 DNA: TGCGCCAGCAGTTTGCCGGGGAGTAGAAAGACCCAGTACTTC; CDR3 protein: CASSLPGSRKTQYF
V gene: TRBV6-1; clone size: -; J gene: TRBJ2-5; D gene: TRBD2; CDR3 DNA: TGTGCCAGCAGTGACCCACTAGCGGGGGGGTCCAGGGAGACCCAGTACTTC; CDR3 protein: CASSDPLAGGSRETQYF
V gene: TRBV9; clone size: -; J gene: TRBJ2-7; D gene: -; CDR3 DNA: TGTGCCAGCAGCGTAAGGGGGGGAGGGCCGGGAGAGCAGTACTTC; CDR3 protein: CASSVRGGGPGEQYF
V gene: TRBV11-2; clone size: -; J gene: TRBJ2-5; D gene: TRBD2; CDR3 DNA: TGTGCCAGCAGCTTCGGGGGGGTTGGCCACGGGACCCAGTACTTC; CDR3 protein: CASSFGGVGHGTQYF
V gene: TRBV7-9; clone size: once; J gene: TRBJ2-2; D gene: TRBD1; CDR3 DNA: TGTGCCAGCAGCCCGGTGTCAGGGGGATCCACCGGGGAGCTGTTTTTT; CDR3 protein: CASSPVSGGSTGELFF
V gene: TRBV4-1; clone size: -; J gene: TRBJ1-6; D gene: -; CDR3 DNA: TGCGCCAGCAGCCAAGAAGGACTCAGCTCCTATAATTCACCCCTCCACTTT; CDR3 protein: CASSQEGLSSYNSPLHF
V gene: TRBV27; clone size: -; J gene: TRBJ1-1; D gene: TRBD1; CDR3 DNA: TGTGCCAGCAGTTTAATGCAGGGGGCTAGAGCTTTCTTT; CDR3 protein: CASSLMQGARAFF
V gene: TRBV29-1; clone size: -; J gene: TRBJ2-5; D gene: TRBD2; CDR3 DNA: TGCAGCGTTGTTGGGACTAGTTTAGAGACCCAGTACTTC; CDR3 protein: CSVVGTSLETQYF
V gene: TRBV4-1; clone size: few; J gene: TRBJ1-1; D gene: TRBD1; CDR3 DNA: TGCGCCAGCAGCCGAGGACAGGGAACTGAAGCTTTCTTT; CDR3 protein: CASSRGQGTEAFF
V gene: TRBV18; clone size: -; J gene: TRBJ2-2; D gene: TRBD1; CDR3 DNA: TGTGCCAGCTCACAGGACAGGGGGAATAACACCGGGGAGCTGTTTTTT; CDR3 protein: CASSQDRGNNTGELFF
V gene: TRBV5-5; clone size: -; J gene: TRBJ2-5; D gene: TRBD2; CDR3 DNA: TGTGCCAGCAGCTTCCCGGCTAGCGGGAGGGCCGGGGAGACCCAGTACTTC; CDR3 protein: CASSFPASGRAGETQYF
V gene: TRBV28; clone size: -; J gene: TRBJ2-1; D gene: -; CDR3 DNA: TGTGCCAGCACCTTCGGTCCGGGTTCGAATGAGCAGTTCTTC; CDR3 protein: CASTFGPGSNEQFF
V gene: TRBV9; clone size: -; J gene: TRBJ2-5; D gene: TRBD2; CDR3 DNA: TGTGCCAGCAGCGGCCCGGGACTAGCGGTTTCAGAGACCCAGTACTTC; CDR3 protein: CASSGPGLAVSETQYF
V gene: TRBV4-3; clone size: -; J gene: TRBJ1-2; D gene: -; CDR3 DNA: TGCGCCAGCAGCCAAGATGGGGCCGCAACTAACTATGGCTACACCTTC; CDR3 protein: CASSQDGAATNYGYTF
V gene: TRBV7-3; clone size: -; J gene: TRBJ1-1; D gene: TRBD1; CDR3 DNA: TGTGCCAGCAGCAAGCGACAGGGTGGAACTGAAGCTTTCTTT; CDR3 protein: CASSKRQGGTEAFF
V gene: TRBV14; clone size: -; J gene: TRBJ1-5; D gene: -; CDR3 DNA: TGTGCCAGCAGCCAAGAGCACAGGGCATCCGGTAATCAGCCCCAGCATTTT; CDR3 protein: CASSQEHRASGNQPQHF
V gene: TRBV29-1; clone size: -; J gene: TRBJ2-2; D gene: -; CDR3 DNA: TGCAGCGTTGAGGTCCTAGCCAACACCGGGGAGCTGTTTTTT; CDR3 protein: CSVEVLANTGELFF
V gene: TRBV7-2; clone size: -; J gene: TRBJ2-1; D gene: TRBD1; CDR3 DNA: TGTGCCAGCAGCCTTGACAGGGAACCTTACAATGAGCAGTTCTTC; CDR3 protein: CASSLDREPYNEQFF